The 11 T cell receptor beta chains presented below share a single source sample, sequenced in a study of CD4 T cells in relation to SARS-CoV-2 and coronaviruses. This table comes from immunoSEQ multiplex PCR, and its TCRdb copy is limited to in-frame clones, with some not included. In the table there are more than 35,000 clones, over 75% of which are singletons. These TCRs are of unknown antigen specificity. Sequencing used memory CD4+ T cells from PBMCs, cultured in vitro. These receptors all come from an adult with COVID-19.

The V gene is TRBV29-1, the J gene TRBJ1-1, with TRBD1 matching over 8 bases. CDR3 size: 15 residues. Trimming took 4 bases from V and 0 from J; bases not matched to a gene: 7. Germline-derived CDR1 and CDR2 are SQVTM and ANQGSEA. CDR3 sequence (DNA): TGCAGCGTTGGGATACCGGACAGGGTGAACACTGAAGCTTTCTTT. It is translated as CSVGIPDRVNTEAFF.

The chain couples TRBV15 to TRBJ1-3; a weak D match, TRBD1 (6 bases). Trimming pared 2 bases from V and 2 bases from J, leaving 10 bases between. Germline CDR1 LNHNV, CDR2 YYDKDF (reference sequence). The CDR3 is 15 residues long. The CDR3: CATSRYGQTGNTIYF. The CDR3 bases are TGTGCCACCAGCAGATACGGACAGACTGGAAACACCATATATTTT.

The chain joins TRBV5-1 to TRBJ2-5; 12 bases are a match to TRBD2. Germline assignment: CDR1 SGHRS and CDR2 YFSETQ. Losses at the gene ends were 4 bases for V and 5 bases for J; bases not matched to a gene: 3. The CDR3 runs 14 residues. The CDR3 here is CASSGTSGRETQYF. Here the CDR3 DNA reads TGCGCCAGCAGCGGCACTAGCGGGAGGGAGACCCAGTACTTC.

V gene TRBV24-1 combines with J gene TRBJ2-3, with D perhaps assigned TRBD1 or TRBD2 (5 bases each). V dropped 1 base and J dropped 2 bases, with 9 bases sitting between them. The CDR3 extends over 15 amino acids. CDR1 and CDR2 from the germline V gene are KGHDR and SFDVKD. CDR3 bases: TGTGCCACCAGTGATTTAGGGACCGACACAGATACGCAGTATTTT. It specifies CATSDLGTDTDTQYF.

The V gene is TRBV18, the J gene TRBJ2-1; no definite D call. Trimming pared 0 bases from V and 6 bases from J, leaving 15 bases between. The germline V gene encodes CDR1 KGHSH and CDR2 LQKENI. There are 16 residues in the CDR3. CDR3 region: CASSPPMLDISNEQFF. The CDR3 bases are TGTGCCAGCTCACCACCGATGCTAGACATTTCCAATGAGCAGTTCTTC.

The chain joins TRBV11-2 to TRBJ2-5; TRBD2 is a possible D gene (6 bases). V was clipped by 5 bases and J by 7 bases, with 23 bases between them. In germline, CDR1 is SGHAT, CDR2 FQNNGV. The CDR3 length is 16 residues. The CDR3 DNA is TGTGCCAGCAGCCCGCGGGACTCCCACCCCAGCGGGACCCAGTACTTC. Its protein product is CASSPRDSHPSGTQYF. The complete variable domain, with remaining parts taken from reference TRBV11-2 and TRBJ2-5, reads EAGVAQSPRYKIIEKRQSVAFWCNPISGHATLYWYQQILGQGPKLLIQFQNNGVVDDSQLPKDRFSAERLKGVDSTLKIQPAKLEDSAVYLCASSPRDSHPSGTQYFGPGTRLLVL.

The CDR3 protein is CASSTDSSGNTIYF. The DNA of the CDR3 is TGTGCCAGCTCCACGGACAGCTCTGGAAACACCATATATTTT. The rearrangement links TRBV18 to TRBJ1-3, with D possibly matching TRBD1 (6 bases). In germline, CDR1 is KGHSH, CDR2 LQKENI. The CDR3 has 14 amino acids. Trimming pared 6 bases from V and 0 bases from J, leaving 9 bases between.

The rearrangement links TRBV7-8 to TRBJ2-3, with 13 nucleotides matching TRBD2. This CDR3 spans 17 amino acids. The ends lost 1 base at V and 4 bases at J; junction bases unmatched: 5. Germline CDR1 SGHVS, CDR2 FQNEAQ. Here the CDR3 DNA reads TGTGCCAGCAGCTTAGGGACTAGCGGGGGAGGGTCAGATACGCAGTATTTT. Translating gives CASSLGTSGGGSDTQYF. Supplemented by reference TRBV7-8 and TRBJ2-3, the full variable domain reads GAGVSQSPRYKVAKRGQDVALRCDPISGHVSLFWYQQALGQGPEFLTYFQNEAQLDKSGLPSDRFFAERPEGSVSTLKIQRTQQEDSAVYLCASSLGTSGGGSDTQYFGPGTRLTVL.

The chain uses TRBV30 and TRBJ1-4, with 8 positions matching TRBD1. Per germline, CDR1 GTSNPN and CDR2 SVGIG (reference sequence). There are 13 residues in the CDR3. The V and J ends lost 8 bases and 8 bases, in that order; junction bases with no gene match: 10. The CDR3 coding sequence is TGTGCCACAGGGGGGGGCCGGAGGGAAAAACTGTTTTTT. It specifies CATGGGRREKLFF.

The V gene is TRBV2, the J gene TRBJ1-1; D not certain. V was clipped by 4 bases and J by 9 bases, with 12 bases between them. CDR3 length: 12 amino acids. The germline CDR1 and CDR2 sequences are SNHLY and FYNNEI. The CDR3 reads CASSGQSGKAFF. The CDR3 DNA is TGTGCCAGCAGTGGGCAGTCGGGGAAAGCTTTCTTT. Full variable domain (missing parts from reference TRBV2 and TRBJ1-1): EPEVTQTPSHQVTQMGQEVILRCVPISNHLYFYWYRQILGQKVEFLVSFYNNEISEKSEIFDDQFSVERPDGSNFTLKIRSTKLEDSAMYFCASSGQSGKAFFGQGTRLTVV.

The chain combines TRBV3-1 (or the pseudogene TRBV3-2) with TRBJ2-1; the match to TRBD2 covers 9 bases. The CDR3 has 16 residues. Trimming at V came to 4 bases and at J to 4 bases, leaving 8 bases not matched to a gene. Germline V gene data show CDR1 as LGHDT and CDR2 as YNNKEL (reference sequence). The CDR3 protein is CASSRSSGRMYNEQFF. The DNA of the CDR3 is TGTGCCAGCAGCCGGAGTAGCGGGAGAATGTACAATGAGCAGTTCTTC.